This is a list of T cell receptor beta chains from one sample in a study of radiation and T cells in renal cell carcinoma. Data came from immunoSEQ multiplex PCR; TCRdb stores just in-frame clones and leaves some out. The sample yields approximately 90,000 clones, about 86% seen once. Sequences were derived from blood, sampled from a patient whose treatment included radiotherapy and nephrectomy. These receptors were taken from a man aged 50-60 years with renal cell carcinoma. Each CDR3 is given with its conserved first and last residue. A D gene is named only where the DNA matches it firmly. Clone size is given for some rows only: seen once, a few or many times, or a class if the clone is expanded.

TRBV10-1	NA	TRBJ2-1	TRBD2	15	CASSEGTTAYNEQFF	TGCGCCAGCAGTGAAGGGACTACCGCTTACAATGAGCAGTTCTTC
TRBV19	NA	TRBJ1-5	NA	14	CASVGTGRNQPQHF	TGTGCCAGTGTGGGAACAGGGAGGAATCAGCCCCAGCATTTT
TRBV5-4	NA	TRBJ2-3	NA	15	CASSFQGSSTDTQYF	TGTGCCAGCAGCTTCCAGGGAAGCAGCACAGATACGCAGTATTTT
TRBV18	NA	TRBJ2-7	NA	13	CASSPPGNYEQYF	TGTGCCAGCTCACCACCAGGAAACTACGAGCAGTACTTC
TRBV2	NA	TRBJ1-5	NA	17	CASSPKGPRIPNQPQHF	TGTGCCAGCAGTCCTAAGGGCCCTAGAATACCAAATCAGCCCCAGCATTTT
TRBV18	NA	TRBJ2-2	TRBD1	15	CASSPPGQGTGELFF	TGTGCCAGCTCCCCACCGGGACAGGGTACCGGGGAGCTGTTTTTT
TRBV19	once	TRBJ2-5	TRBD2	20	CASSDPRTVTSRASLETQYF	TGTGCCAGTAGCGACCCCAGGACTGTGACTAGCCGGGCCTCTTTAGAGACCCAGTACTTC
TRBV4-1	NA	TRBJ2-1	TRBD1	15	CASSWGQGWINEQFF	TGCGCCAGCAGCTGGGGACAGGGATGGATCAATGAGCAGTTCTTC
TRBV10-3	few	TRBJ1-1	NA	13	CAINEAANTEAFF	TGTGCCATCAACGAGGCAGCGAACACTGAAGCTTTCTTT
TRBV5-6	NA	TRBJ1-2	NA	16	CASSLAGSELNYGYTF	TGTGCCAGCAGCTTGGCCGGCAGCGAGTTAAACTATGGCTACACCTTC
TRBV7-3	NA	TRBJ2-1	NA	16	CASSSKAGFHYNEQFF	TGTGCCAGCAGCTCAAAGGCCGGTTTCCACTACAATGAGCAGTTCTTC
TRBV9	NA	TRBJ2-1	NA	16	CASSVVGSGLYNEQFF	TGTGCCAGCAGCGTAGTGGGTTCGGGCTTGTACAATGAGCAGTTCTTC
TRBV9	NA	TRBJ2-2	TRBD2	16	CASSEGGGTHTGELFF	TGTGCCAGCAGCGAAGGCGGGGGGACACACACCGGGGAGCTGTTTTTT
TRBV30	NA	TRBJ2-3	TRBD2	14	CAWTSGVLTDTQYF	TGTGCCTGGACTAGCGGGGTACTCACAGATACGCAGTATTTT
TRBV7-2	NA	TRBJ2-2	NA	13	CASSLKGTGELFF	TGTGCCAGCAGCTTAAAGGGGACCGGGGAGCTGTTTTTT
TRBV7-8	NA	TRBJ2-3	NA	14	CASSLLRGPSTQYF	TGTGCCAGCAGCTTACTGCGGGGCCCGAGTACGCAGTATTTT
TRBV5-4	NA	TRBJ2-1	NA	14	CASSPLATYNEQFF	TGTGCCAGCAGCCCCCTAGCCACCTACAATGAGCAGTTCTTC
TRBV15	NA	TRBJ2-2	TRBD2	16	CATSRGEREGTGELFF	TGTGCCACCAGCAGAGGGGAGCGGGAAGGCACCGGGGAGCTGTTTTTT
TRBV5-1	few	TRBJ1-1	NA	14	CASSFSVLNTEAFF	TGCGCCAGCAGCTTTAGTGTCCTGAACACTGAAGCTTTCTTT
TRBV4-3	NA	TRBJ2-6	TRBD1	19	CASSQSIDRGLAGANVLTF	TGCGCCAGCAGCCAAAGCATCGACAGGGGTCTTGCCGGGGCCAACGTCCTGACTTTC
TRBV13	NA	TRBJ1-2	NA	12	CASSRQYYGYTF	TGTGCCAGCAGTCGACAGTACTATGGCTACACCTTC
TRBV6-1	once	TRBJ2-3	NA	14	CASTSGTKADTQYF	TGTGCCAGCACCAGTGGGACGAAAGCGGATACGCAGTATTTT
TRBV4-2	NA	TRBJ2-7	TRBD2	17	CASSQAGELAGFHEQYF	TGTGCCAGCAGCCAAGCGGGGGAACTAGCGGGGTTCCACGAGCAGTACTTC
TRBV29-1	NA	TRBJ1-2	TRBD1	13	CSVFNRDSYGYTF	TGCAGCGTTTTCAATCGGGACAGCTATGGCTACACCTTC
TRBV6-6	few	TRBJ2-5	NA	16	CASSPELGVLSETQYF	TGTGCCAGCAGTCCCGAACTGGGGGTACTATCGGAGACCCAGTACTTC
TRBV5-1	NA	TRBJ2-7	NA	16	CASSLATLGQLYEQYF	TGCGCCAGCAGCTTGGCGACTTTGGGACAACTCTACGAGCAGTACTTC
TRBV2	NA	TRBJ2-5	TRBD2	14	CASSYLAGGETQYF	TGTGCCAGCAGTTATCTAGCGGGGGGAGAGACCCAGTACTTC
TRBV15	NA	TRBJ2-1	NA	15	CATSSRVGGYNEQFF	TGTGCCACCAGCTCCCGGGTGGGAGGCTACAATGAGCAGTTCTTC
TRBV9	NA	TRBJ2-1	TRBD2	14	CASSGRTSRNEQFF	TGTGCCAGCAGCGGGAGGACTAGCCGCAATGAGCAGTTCTTC
TRBV2	NA	TRBJ1-6	NA	16	CASRTDRSSYNSPLHF	TGTGCCAGCAGGACAGACAGGAGCTCCTATAATTCACCCCTCCACTTT
TRBV4-3	once	TRBJ2-7	TRBD1	14	CASSTRQGDREQYF	TGCGCCAGCAGCACGAGACAGGGGGATCGGGAGCAGTACTTC
TRBV19	NA	TRBJ2-5	NA	13	CASSMGKERTQYF	TGTGCCAGTAGTATGGGGAAAGAACGGACCCAGTACTTC
TRBV6-6	NA	TRBJ2-1	NA	16	CASSYSPGSHYNEQFF	TGTGCCAGCAGTTACTCGCCGGGTTCTCACTACAATGAGCAGTTCTTC
TRBV9	NA	TRBJ2-5	NA	18	CASSVDPPRGGREETQYF	TGTGCCAGCAGCGTAGACCCTCCACGGGGAGGACGGGAAGAGACCCAGTACTTC
TRBV19	NA	TRBJ2-1	TRBD2	16	CASSIVGTSRIHEQFF	TGTGCCAGTAGTATAGTAGGGACTAGCAGGATCCATGAGCAGTTCTTC
TRBV4-2	NA	TRBJ2-3	TRBD2	16	CASSQASGTSTDTQYF	TGTGCCAGCAGCCAAGCTAGCGGGACTAGCACAGATACGCAGTATTTT
TRBV5-1	NA	TRBJ1-1	TRBD1	14	CASSSTGENTEAFF	TGCGCCAGCAGCTCGACAGGGGAGAACACTGAAGCTTTCTTT
TRBV30	NA	TRBJ1-4	NA	13	CACPGAANEKLFF	TGTGCCTGCCCAGGGGCTGCTAATGAAAAACTGTTTTTT
TRBV9	NA	TRBJ1-2	TRBD1	18	CASSVGAGQGAVGYGYTF	TGTGCCAGCAGCGTGGGAGCTGGACAGGGGGCCGTGGGCTATGGCTACACCTTC
TRBV5-6	once	TRBJ2-5	NA	14	CASSLGSPQETQYF	TGTGCCAGCAGCTTGGGTTCCCCGCAAGAGACCCAGTACTTC
TRBV4-3	NA	TRBJ2-7	TRBD2	14	CASSSQRGPYEQYF	TGCGCCAGCAGCTCACAGCGGGGGCCCTACGAGCAGTACTTC
TRBV5-5	NA	TRBJ2-7	TRBD2	17	CASSLWLAGGTTYEQYF	TGTGCCAGCAGCTTGTGGCTAGCGGGGGGGACCACCTACGAGCAGTACTTC